These 16 T cell receptor beta chains came from one sample sequenced in a study of cytomegalovirus exposure and HLA in healthy donors. Primers included in the PCR were 60 Vbeta and 13 Jbeta primers. Only in-frame clones appear in the TCRdb table, and some are missing; sequencing was by immunoSEQ multiplex PCR. The sample holds about 150,000 clones; roughly 80% are singletons and the top ten take 1.5% to 2%. The sequenced material came from PBMCs. Receptors originate from a woman between 40 and 55 years old in good health and CMV-seronegative.

The J gene is TRBJ2-3, the V gene TRBV29-1; D gene ambiguous. Germline loops: CDR1 SQVTM, CDR2 ANQGSEA. The CDR3 is 12 amino acids. V was cut by 3 bases and J by 1 base, with 5 bases left in between. CDR3 in amino acids: CSVDIGTDTQYF. The DNA of the CDR3 is TGCAGCGTTGATATAGGCACAGATACGCAGTATTTT.

The V call is TRBV19, the J call TRBJ1-3, with D unclear. V lost 5 bases and J lost 4, with 9 bases in between. Germline assignment: CDR1 LNHDA and CDR2 SQIVND (reference sequence). The CDR3 runs 13 residues. CDR3 sequence reads: CASSASTGNTIYF. CDR3 DNA sequence: TGTGCCAGTAGTGCTTCTACCGGAAACACCATATATTTT.

This rearrangement joins TRBV11-2 to TRBJ1-3; D possibly corresponds to TRBD1 (6 bases). The CDR3 loop spans 15 amino acids. The V end lost 2 bases, the J end lost 4 bases, and 12 bases lay between the germline ends. The germline V gene has CDR1 SGHAT and CDR2 FQNNGV. The CDR3 sequence: CASSLFPGEGNTIYF. The CDR3 DNA sequence: TGTGCCAGCAGCTTATTTCCAGGGGAAGGAAACACCATATATTTT.

The chain links TRBV4-1 to TRBJ1-6; no clear D. The CDR3 runs to 17 residues. Germline CDR1 reads MGHRA; CDR2 reads YSYEKL. With 0 bases removed from V and 3 bases from J, the gap between germline ends came to 12 bases. For the CDR3, the DNA is TGCGCCAGCAGCCAAGATGAGATAAAGTTCTATAATTCACCCCTCCACTTT. Amino acids: CASSQDEIKFYNSPLHF.

A single count supports this clone. Different DNA sequences within this sample yield the same CDR3. The CDR3 region is CASSLLAGVFDSEQFF. The CDR3 DNA reads as TGTGCCAGCAGCTTGCTAGCGGGAGTGTTCGATAGTGAGCAGTTCTTC. This chain links TRBV5-4 with TRBJ2-1; 10 bases align to TRBD2. The CDR3 spans 16 residues. Trimming removed 1 base from V and 9 bases from J; junction bases left unmatched: 10. The germline gives CDR1 SGHNT, CDR2 YYREEE (reference sequence).

This clone was found a few times. The V call is TRBV7-2, the J call TRBJ1-1, with D perhaps TRBD1 (6 bases). Germline CDR1 and CDR2: SGHTA and FQGNSA. The CDR3 runs to 13 residues. V gave up 6 bases and J gave up 1 base, with 9 bases separating them. The DNA for the CDR3 is TGTGCCAGCAGGAGCAGGGGGAACACTGAAGCTTTCTTT. Encoded protein: CASRSRGNTEAFF.

The rearrangement links TRBV2 to TRBJ1-4, with a tentative D call TRBD1 (6 bases). Germline assignment: CDR1 SNHLY and CDR2 FYNNEI. Deletions cut 6 bases from V and 7 bases from J, with 12 bases between. This CDR3 has 13 residues. The CDR3 loop reads CASRDRDSEKLFF. The CDR3 nucleotides read TGTGCCAGCAGGGACAGAGATTCTGAAAAACTGTTTTTT.

This clone was observed a handful of times. The chain employs TRBV5-5 and TRBJ1-1; TRBD1 is a possible D gene (5 bases). The CDR3 is 15 residues long. The germline CDR1 and CDR2 sequences are SGHKS and YYEKEE (reference sequence). Trimming took off 3 bases at V and 4 bases at J, with 16 bases between the two ends. The CDR3 DNA reads as TGTGCCAGCAGCTCCCAATCCAGGGTAGGCACTGAAGCTTTCTTT. Translated: CASSSQSRVGTEAFF.

This sequence joins TRBV25-1 and TRBJ2-5; TRBD1 matches 10 bases. The trim removed 3 bases at V and 3 bases at J, leaving 1 base unmatched. In germline, CDR1 is MGHDK, CDR2 SYGVNS. The CDR3 loop spans 14 amino acids. The CDR3 DNA reads as TGTGCCAGCAGTGAGGGACAGGGGAAAGAGACCCAGTACTTC. Protein sequence: CASSEGQGKETQYF. The full variable domain, rest sourced from reference TRBV25-1 and TRBJ2-5, is EADIYQTPRYLVIGTGKKITLECSQTMGHDKMYWYQQDPGMELHLIHYSYGVNSTEKGDLSSESTVSRIRTEHFPLTLESARPSHTSQYLCASSEGQGKETQYFGPGTRLLVL.

The chain is built from TRBV5-1 and TRBJ2-1; TRBD1 aligns across 9 bases. The CDR3 loop spans 14 amino acids. Germline-derived CDR1 and CDR2 are SGHRS and YFSETQ. The V gene end was trimmed by 7 bases and the J gene end by 4 bases; junction bases not matched to a gene: 6. CDR3 DNA: TGCGCCAGCCACACAGGGGGCGTTTACAATGAGCAGTTCTTC. Translation: CASHTGGVYNEQFF. The full variable domain, its missing parts supplied by reference TRBV5-1 and TRBJ2-1, is KAGVTQTPRYLIKTRGQQVTLSCSPISGHRSVSWYQQTPGQGLQFLFEYFSETQRNKGNFPGRFSGRQFSNSRSEMNVSTLELGDSALYLCASHTGGVYNEQFFGPGTRLTVL.

The chain recombines TRBV5-1 with TRBJ2-7; the D gene is possibly TRBD1 (6 bases). Germline V gene data show CDR1 as SGHRS and CDR2 as YFSETQ. The CDR3 sequence is 15 residues long. Trimming took off 1 base at V and 2 bases at J, with 13 bases between the two ends. The CDR3 sequence: CASSLQAGTTYEQYF. CDR3 DNA sequence: TGCGCCAGCAGCTTGCAAGCCGGGACAACCTACGAGCAGTACTTC.

The genes are TRBV2 and TRBJ1-1, with D perhaps matching TRBD1 (5 bases). Germline V lookup: CDR1 SNHLY, CDR2 FYNNEI. With 3 bases removed from V and 5 bases from J, the gap between germline ends came to 16 bases. The CDR3 length is 15 residues. CDR3 in DNA: TGTGCCAGCAGTGAGGGGCACAGACGTCTGACTGAAGCTTTCTTT. Residues: CASSEGHRRLTEAFF.

The J gene is TRBJ2-7, the V gene TRBV7-9, with a possible D match to TRBD2 (6 bases). From germline, CDR1 is SEHNR and CDR2 FQNEAQ (reference sequence). The CDR3 spans 17 residues. Trimming took 5 bases from V and 1 from J, leaving 21 bases between them. CDR3 protein: CASSLQRELSGSYEQYF. In DNA form, the CDR3 reads TGTGCCAGCAGCCTCCAACGGGAGTTATCAGGGTCCTACGAGCAGTACTTC.

Worth noting for this clone: The sample holds other DNA sequences that translate to the same CDR3. The chain employs TRBV7-9 and TRBJ2-3; 10 bases match TRBD1. Germline V CDR1 and CDR2: SEHNR, FQNEAQ (reference sequence). The CDR3 spans 15 residues. V shed 5 bases, J shed 6 bases, and the junction held 8 bases outside the gene matches. CDR3 nucleotides: TGTGCCAGCAGCCAGACAGGGGGCCCAGAGGATACGCAGTATTTT. Translating gives CASSQTGGPEDTQYF.

This clone has only one observation. The CDR3 reads CASSLGPRQGSGYTF. The CDR3 coding sequence is TGTGCCAGCAGCTTAGGGCCCAGACAGGGATCAGGCTACACCTTC. The chain uses TRBV13 and TRBJ1-2, with 7 bases that match TRBD1. After removal of 0 bases from V and 8 bases from J, the junction contained 9 bases not matched to a gene. CDR1 is PRHDT and CDR2 is FYEKMQ in the germline V gene (reference sequence). The CDR3 consists of 15 residues.

V is TRBV6-4 and J is TRBJ1-2; D is ambiguous. Trimming stripped 4 bases from V and 4 bases from J, with 16 bases between. The germline V gene has CDR1 MRHNA and CDR2 SNTAGT. The CDR3 is 15 residues long. The CDR3, as DNA: TGTGCCAGCAGTGGCGGGAGGAGCAGCCGCTATGGCTACACCTTC. It codes for CASSGGRSSRYGYTF.